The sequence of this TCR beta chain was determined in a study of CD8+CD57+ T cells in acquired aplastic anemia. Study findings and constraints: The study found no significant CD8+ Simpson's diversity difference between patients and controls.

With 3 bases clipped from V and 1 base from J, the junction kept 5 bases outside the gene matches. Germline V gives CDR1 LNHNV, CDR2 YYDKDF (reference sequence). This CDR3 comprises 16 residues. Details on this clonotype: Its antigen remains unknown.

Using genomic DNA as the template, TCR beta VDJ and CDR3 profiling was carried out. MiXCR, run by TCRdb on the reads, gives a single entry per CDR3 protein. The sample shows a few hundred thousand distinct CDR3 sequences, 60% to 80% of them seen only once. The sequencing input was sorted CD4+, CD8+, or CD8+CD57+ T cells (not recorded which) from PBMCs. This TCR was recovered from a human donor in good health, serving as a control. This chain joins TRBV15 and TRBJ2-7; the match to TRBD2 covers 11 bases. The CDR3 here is CATSSLAGGESYEQYF. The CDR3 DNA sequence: TGTGCCACCAGCAGTCTAGCGGGGGGTGAATCCTACGAGCAGTACTTC.